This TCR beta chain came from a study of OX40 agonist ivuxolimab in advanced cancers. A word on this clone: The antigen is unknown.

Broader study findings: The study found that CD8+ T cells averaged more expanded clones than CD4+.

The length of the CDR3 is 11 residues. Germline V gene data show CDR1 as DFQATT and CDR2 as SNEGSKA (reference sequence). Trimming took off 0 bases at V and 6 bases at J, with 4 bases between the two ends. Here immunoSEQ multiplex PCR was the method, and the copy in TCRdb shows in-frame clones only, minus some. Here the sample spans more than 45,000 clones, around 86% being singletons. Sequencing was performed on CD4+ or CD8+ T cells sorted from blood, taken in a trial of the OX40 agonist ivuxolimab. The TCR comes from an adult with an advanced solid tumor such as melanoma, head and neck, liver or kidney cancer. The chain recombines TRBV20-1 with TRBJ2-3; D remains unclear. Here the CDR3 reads CSARDRDTQYF. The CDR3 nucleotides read TGCAGTGCTAGAGATCGGGATACGCAGTATTTT.